Shown below are 13 T cell receptor beta chains from a single sample sequenced in a study of blood T cell repertoires in COVID-19. The assay was immunoSEQ multiplex PCR, and TCRdb's table has in-frame clones only and misses some. The sample contains approximately 390,000 clones, approximately 90% of which appear only once. Sequenced sample: PBMCs or T cells enriched from blood (not recorded which). These receptors were obtained from a woman aged 50 to 65 who had recovered from COVID-19.

The chain combines TRBV27 with TRBJ2-1; D possibly corresponds to TRBD2 (6 bases). V was trimmed by 3 bases and J by 7 bases, leaving 13 bases between them. The CDR3 contains 14 residues. Germline V gene lookup returns CDR1 MNHEY and CDR2 SMNVEV (reference sequence). In nucleotides, the CDR3 is TGTGCCAGCAGTTTGTCGGGACTCGGGAATGAGCAGTTCTTC. Encoded protein: CASSLSGLGNEQFF.

This clone has just a few counts. This sample includes further DNA sequences coding for the same CDR3. V and J are TRBV9 and TRBJ2-2; D remains ambiguous. Germline V CDR1 and CDR2: SGDLS, YYNGEE. V gave up 1 base and J gave up 4 bases, with 2 bases separating them. The CDR3 contains 12 residues. As DNA, the CDR3 is TGTGCCAGCAGCGTACTCACCGGGGAGCTGTTTTTT. Translated, it gives CASSVLTGELFF.

The J gene is TRBJ1-2, the V gene TRBV5-1; 7 bases map to TRBD1. V trimming: 2 bases; J trimming: 0 bases; junction bases outside the gene matches: 7. The CDR3 extends over 16 amino acids. The V gene's germline CDR1 is SGHRS and CDR2 YFSETQ. The CDR3 coding sequence is TGCGCCAGCAGCTTCCAGGGACAGAATACTAACTATGGCTACACCTTC. Translating gives CASSFQGQNTNYGYTF.

The chain has TRBV6-5 and TRBJ2-5, with D possibly being TRBD2 (7 bases). Germline CDR1 MNHEY, CDR2 SVGAGI. Trimming took 6 bases from V and 7 from J, leaving 12 bases between them. CDR3 size: 12 residues. The DNA for the CDR3 is TGTGCCAGCAGAGGGGGGGCGGGGACCCAGTACTTC. Amino acid sequence: CASRGGAGTQYF.

This chain links TRBV19 with TRBJ2-1, with 8 nucleotides matching TRBD1. The length of the CDR3 is 16 residues. CDR1 is LNHDA, CDR2 SQIVND, per germline (reference sequence). V dropped 6 bases and J dropped 10; count of bases not matched to a gene: 17. This CDR3 is CASSNLGQDSKKEQFF. In nucleotides, the CDR3 is TGTGCCAGTAGCAACTTGGGACAGGACAGCAAGAAAGAGCAGTTCTTC.

This rearrangement joins TRBV5-1 to TRBJ1-2; no firm D call. There are 14 residues in the CDR3. Looked up from germline, CDR1 is SGHRS and CDR2 is YFSETQ. The ends were cut back, 1 base at V and 0 bases at J, with 7 bases in the middle. CDR3 loop: CASSLNGANYGYTF. CDR3 coding DNA: TGCGCCAGCAGCTTGAATGGAGCTAACTATGGCTACACCTTC.

The chain joins TRBV28 to TRBJ1-4; no firm D call. The CDR3 runs 15 residues. V lost 8 bases and J 0 bases, leaving 13 bases between the germline ends. Germline V gene sequence: CDR1 MDHEN, CDR2 SYDVKM. The chain's CDR3 is CASVDGPATNEKLFF. The CDR3 nucleotides are TGTGCCAGCGTCGATGGGCCCGCAACTAATGAAAAACTGTTTTTT.

CDR3 region: CSVTGLRAGSEAFF. For the CDR3, the DNA is TGCAGCGTCACGGGACTGCGGGCGGGATCTGAAGCTTTCTTT. The chain carries TRBV29-1 and TRBJ1-1; D perhaps matches TRBD1 (5 bases). Germline-derived CDR1 and CDR2 are SQVTM and ANQGSEA. The CDR3 totals 14 residues. Between the trimmed V and J ends, which lost 6 bases and 6 bases, there was a span of 20 bases. Full variable domain (rest looked up from reference TRBV29-1 and TRBJ1-1): SAVISQKPSRDICQRGTSLTIQCQVDSQVTMMFWYRQQPGQSLTLIATANQGSEATYESGFVIDKFPISRPNLTFSTLTVSNMSPEDSSIYLCSVTGLRAGSEAFFGQGTRLTVV.

V and J are TRBV5-1 and TRBJ2-2; 8 bases map to TRBD2. The V segment lost 1 base and the J segment 2 bases; nucleotides outside the gene matches: 16. Germline CDR1 is SGHRS and CDR2 is YFSETQ. CDR3 length: 20 residues. The CDR3 DNA is TGCGCCAGCAGCTTGATCGGCTCCAGCGGGGGACTACTTAACACCGGGGAGCTGTTTTTT. The encoded protein is CASSLIGSSGGLLNTGELFF.

The J gene is TRBJ1-4, the V gene TRBV5-6, with D maybe TRBD1 (5 bases). V lost 1 base to trimming and J lost 13 bases, with 11 bases between them. Per germline, CDR1 SGHDT and CDR2 YYEEEE. CDR3 length equals 12 residues. The CDR3 spells CASSLSTGALFF. CDR3 nucleotide sequence: TGTGCCAGCAGCTTGAGCACAGGCGCACTGTTTTTT.

The genes are TRBV28 and TRBJ1-6; D remains ambiguous. Per the germline V gene, CDR1 is MDHEN and CDR2 is SYDVKM. The CDR3 is made up of 15 amino acids. Trimming removed 2 bases at V and 7 bases at J, with 12 bases between. The CDR3 loop is CASSLEGGGNSPLHF. The CDR3 nucleotides read TGTGCCAGCAGTTTAGAGGGCGGCGGGAATTCACCCCTCCACTTT.

The genes are TRBV6-5 and TRBJ1-1; the D is unclear. Germline assignment: CDR1 MNHEY and CDR2 SVGAGI. This CDR3 contains 11 residues. V gave up 11 bases and J gave up 4 bases, with 11 bases separating them. CDR3 DNA: TGTGCCTGCCGAAGCGCCACTGAAGCTTTCTTT. Its translation is CACRSATEAFF.

This chain links TRBV7-9 with TRBJ1-4, with 9 positions matching TRBD1. The CDR3 has 18 amino acids. From germline, CDR1 is SEHNR and CDR2 FQNEAQ (reference sequence). V gave up 5 bases and J gave up 3 bases; unmatched junction bases: 13. CDR3 in DNA: TGTGCCAGCAGCCTTTACCCACAGGGGGCGCCCGCTAATGAAAAACTGTTTTTT. Its translation: CASSLYPQGAPANEKLFF.